This T cell receptor beta chain was retrieved from a study of beta chain features in type 1 diabetes (dated by TCRdb to about 2018). Regarding the complete study: Mean age, gender distribution, total cell number and subset yield were not different between patients and healthy donors. Naive and central memory subsets were obtained from all 28 donors, but regulatory and stem cell-like memory subsets were isolated from only 8 patients and about 8 healthy donors. The study compared TCRB repertoires of sorted circulating CD4+ T cell subsets between recently diagnosed type 1 diabetes patients and matched healthy donors. A total of 100 million to 110 million sorted cells were examined across all samples, and a strong correlation was observed between cell number per subset and RNA yield. What the research found in general, with its limitations: Fewer insertions and more nucleotide deletions at VDJ recombination sites were observed in patients with type 1 diabetes, implying thymic rearrangement abnormalities. Naive, central memory and regulatory TCRB repertoires appeared to be more similar among patients than among healthy donors. PCR may preferentially amplify shorter templates, but because patient and control samples were amplified and corrected together, any resulting skew would affect both groups equally. Because cDNA rather than genomic DNA was sequenced, highly expressing activated cells could have been over-represented, although no difference in activation and CD3 levels was found between groups. Type 1 diabetes patients showed a moderate but significant shortening of TCRB CDR3 length in all four CD4+ subsets. Because small numbers of individuals were included in the HLA sub-analyses, any influence of HLA type on TCRB rearrangement was left unresolved.

The entire amount of isolated RNA was reverse transcribed using the High Capacity cDNA Reverse Transcription Kit, so the sequenced TCRB transcripts were expressed ones. Naive, central memory and regulatory T cell samples underwent deep immunoSEQ sequencing, averaging about 3.57 million total reads per sample. After sorted cells were lysed in RLT buffer, RNA was extracted with DNase-treated RNeasy Micro or Mini kits, with the choice depending on cell number. To prevent cross-contamination, each cell subset was processed individually, whereas patient and healthy donor samples were processed jointly. TCRB sequences were amplified from cDNA with the immunoSEQ multiplex PCR, producing 87-bp fragments spanning the CDR3 region. Amplicons were sequenced on the Illumina HiSeq platform. Per the authors' processing: Synthetic template baselines were used to correct PCR bias computationally, reads within Hamming distance 2 were collapsed together, and singletons that could not be merged were discarded. Reads were aligned against IMGT so that V, D and J genes, CDR3 length and insertions or deletions at six rearrangement sites could be assigned. Within each subset, clonotype counts were normalized to sorted cell number, after which true diversity and Gini coefficients were computed with the tcR R package. The overlap coefficient, calculated on TCRB nucleotide sequences, was used to measure repertoire sharing. As a proxy for the pre-selection repertoire, out-of-frame TCRB sequences from naive cells were analyzed. TCRdb took over this immuneACCESS table, retaining in-frame rearrangements with V and J assigned. Such tables are incomplete; in checked studies, under half of the missing clones stem from an unresolved V gene, and the remainder is unexplained. From that table come the V and J calls and clone size; the DNA was used to work out D and trimming. In this sample the table shows under 950,000 clones, about a sixth of which occur a single time. The ten biggest clones cover 0.023% of the sample.

The germline V gene gives CDR1 as MDHEN and CDR2 as SYDVKM. Including cysteine and phenylalanine, the CDR3 has 11 amino acids. Of the read, only the CDR3 DNA is kept; its 33 bases are in frame from base 1. Trimming costs V 7 bases and J 9 bases, and their ends lie 12 bases apart. This clone was detected only a few times. Its antigen is not yet known. Nothing much larger sits one base from this clone, and base qualities are not available. A single peripheral blood draw of around 0.11 L on average was collected from each donor into heparinised tubes. Using a panel that included CD45RO, CCR7, CD25, CD127, CD95 and CD27, naive, central memory, regulatory and stem cell-like memory CD4+ T cells were sorted on a BD FACSAria II. All sorted populations exceeded 95% purity. PBMCs were isolated right away by Lymphoprep density gradient centrifugation and were stained directly, without culture. To minimize batch effects, samples were stained and sorted in pairs, one healthy donor with one patient per experiment.

The sequence links TRBV28 to TRBJ1-1; D gene: possibly TRBD1, on 6 matching bases. This TCR came from a woman between 18 and 30 years old in good health. Input material: naive CD4+ T cells from blood. The sample's cell subset or site label, in plain terms: true naive CD4+ T cells. This receptor carries the CDR3 CASILQGQAFF. The nucleotide sequence reads TGTGCCAGCATTCTCCAGGGGCAAGCTTTCTTT.